Below, 27 T cell receptor beta chains from the same sample are listed, as sequenced in a study of regulatory T cells in long-lasting Graves disease. With iRepertoire HTBI primers and Arm-PCR of CDR3 regions, TCR beta libraries were built. MiXCR was run by TCRdb on the multiplex PCR reads, yielding one entry per CDR3 protein. Among about 310,000 distinct CDR3 sequences listed, 15% to 20% were seen once. The time point was: newly diagnosed GD, antithyroid drugs for less than 3 months. Extracted RNA from PBMCs served as the source of the TCR library. The specimen comprised peripheral blood mononuclear cells (PBMCs), sampled at new diagnosis, from a patient treated with antithyroid drugs. These receptor sequences come from a female donor with Graves disease.

Turning to this clonotype: This may be a read error, as it is one base from a much larger clone. The chain employs TRBV6-2 or TRBV6-3 and TRBJ2-7; TRBD2 aligns across 8 bases. The V gene's germline CDR1 is MNHEY and CDR2 SVGEGT. Trimming at V came to 6 bases and at J to 5 bases, leaving 12 bases not matched to a gene. This CDR3 spans 15 amino acids. The CDR3 loop is CASSPKRRGAHEQYF. The CDR3 DNA reads as TGTGCCAGCAGCCCCAAGAGGCGGGGGGCCCACGAGCAGTACTTC.

This clonotype came up a few times. V usage is TRBV29-1 and J usage is TRBJ2-7; weak D call: TRBD2 (5 bases). V was cut by 7 bases and J by 1 base, with 11 bases left in between. The CDR3 is made up of 12 amino acids. Germline CDR1 and CDR2: SQVTM and ANQGSEA. CDR3 sequence: CSAAGGSYEQYF. In DNA form, the CDR3 reads TGCAGCGCCGCGGGTGGATCCTACGAGCAGTACTTC.

The chain has TRBV25-1 and TRBJ2-1; D may correspond to TRBD1 or TRBD2 (5 bases each). CDR3 length equals 10 residues. From germline, CDR1 is MGHDK and CDR2 SYGVNS. V lost 8 bases and J lost 14, with 13 bases in between. DNA for the CDR3: TGTGCCAGCGGTGGGGGTTCGGAGTTCTTC. Translation gives CASGGGSEFF.

With regard to this clonotype: A far larger clone lies a single base away; this is likely a read error. The rearrangement links TRBV11-2 to TRBJ2-5; the D gene could be TRBD1 or TRBD2 (5 bases each). Trimming shortened V by 5 bases and J by 11 bases, and 18 bases separated the two germline ends. CDR3 length: 13 amino acids. From germline, CDR1 is SGHAT and CDR2 FQNNGV. The CDR3: CASSLGTVNEQYF. As DNA, the CDR3 is TGTGCCAGCAGCCTGGGGACGGTGAATGAGCAGTACTTC.

The gene calls are TRBV28 and TRBJ1-2; TRBD1 might be the D (5 bases). Per germline, CDR1 MDHEN and CDR2 SYDVKM. The CDR3 length is 15 residues. Trimming cost V 3 bases and J 6 bases, with 17 bases left between them. CDR3 in amino acids: CASSFQGGDTNGYTF. CDR3 nucleotides: TGTGCCAGCAGTTTCCAGGGCGGGGATACAAATGGCTACACCTTC.

In its sample, this clonotype was seen many times. The chain carries TRBV7-9 and TRBJ2-7, with 9 bases identical to TRBD1. V dropped 4 bases and J dropped 7; count of bases not matched to a gene: 14. The germline V gene encodes CDR1 SEHNR and CDR2 FQNEAQ (reference sequence). The CDR3 sequence is 16 residues long. CDR3 coding DNA: TGTGCCAGCAGCTCAGTTGTAAGGACAGGGGTTGGAGAGCAGTACTTC. This codes for CASSSVVRTGVGEQYF. The full variable domain, completed using reference TRBV7-9 and TRBJ2-7, is DTGVSQNPRHKITKRGQNVTFRCDPISEHNRLYWYRQTLGQGPEFLTYFQNEAQLEKSRLLSDRFSAERPKGSFSTLEIQRTEQGDSAMYLCASSSVVRTGVGEQYFGPGTRLTVT.

This clonotype appeared many times. The V and J genes are TRBV20-1 and TRBJ2-3, with TRBD1 identical over 7 bases. The CDR3 is 14 residues long. V shed 6 bases and J 1 base; nucleotides not matched to a gene: 7. Germline CDR1 is DFQATT and CDR2 is SNEGSKA (reference sequence). The CDR3 loop is CSADGQVGTDTQYF. Written as DNA, the CDR3 is TGCAGTGCGGACGGACAGGTCGGCACAGATACGCAGTATTTT.

Comments on this clonotype: One base away lies a much larger clone, so this may be a sequencing read error. V is TRBV5-6 and J is TRBJ2-2; D remains ambiguous. Trimming shortened V by 2 bases and J by 7 bases, and 12 bases separated the two germline ends. The germline V gene encodes CDR1 SGHDT and CDR2 YYEEEE. The CDR3 is 14 residues long. Written as DNA, the CDR3 is TGTGCCAGCAGCTTAGACATGGGAAACGGGGAGCTGTTTTTT. It is translated as CASSLDMGNGELFF.

This clonotype occurred many times. CDR3 region: CSASRVGTSGSWSYNEQFF. The CDR3 DNA reads TGCAGTGCTAGTCGGGTAGGGACTAGCGGGAGTTGGTCCTACAATGAGCAGTTCTTC. The chain uses TRBV20-1 and TRBJ2-1; TRBD2 agrees at 14 bases. The ends lost 3 bases at V and 1 base at J; junction bases unmatched: 11. The CDR3 is 19 amino acids. Germline lookup yields CDR1 DFQATT and CDR2 SNEGSKA (reference sequence).

As for this clonotype: It is likely a read error, because the conserved phenylalanine at the end of the CDR3 is missing. The V call is TRBV7-2, the J call TRBJ2-7; 10 bases line up with TRBD2. The assigned J gene may be wrong: the sequence end matches TRBJ2-1 better. The CDR3 extends over 15 amino acids. Germline loops: CDR1 SGHTA, CDR2 FQGNSA. The CDR3 DNA reads TGTGCCAGCAGCTTAGCCGGACTAGCGGCCTACGAGCAGTTCTTA. Amino acid sequence: CASSLAGLAAYEQFL.

V and J are TRBV14 and TRBJ2-1; TRBD2 aligns across 12 bases. CDR1 is SGHDN, CDR2 FVKESK, per germline. The CDR3 has 17 residues. Unmatched junction bases numbered 10, after V lost 2 bases and J lost 8 bases. The CDR3 protein is CASSQRTSGAFVDEQFF. CDR3 nucleotide sequence: TGTGCCAGCAGCCAAAGGACTAGCGGGGCCTTCGTCGATGAGCAGTTCTTC. Supplemented by reference TRBV14 and TRBJ2-1, the full variable domain reads EAGVTQFPSHSVIEKGQTVTLRCDPISGHDNLYWYRRVMGKEIKFLLHFVKESKQDESGMPNNRFLAERTGGTYSTLKVQPAELEDSGVYFCASSQRTSGAFVDEQFFGPGTRLTVL.

This clonotype was seen at least ten times. The CDR3, as DNA: TGTGCCAGCAGCTTAGTGTCCGGGGGTAGCTCCTACAATGAGCAGTTCTTC. It is translated as CASSLVSGGSSYNEQFF. The chain employs TRBV7-9 and TRBJ2-1; perhaps TRBD2 as D (6 bases). This CDR3 comprises 17 residues. Germline CDR1 reads SEHNR; CDR2 reads FQNEAQ (reference sequence). With 1 base removed from V and 0 bases from J, the gap between germline ends came to 13 bases. Complete variable domain (other parts from reference TRBV7-9 and TRBJ2-1): DTGVSQNPRHKITKRGQNVTFRCDPISEHNRLYWYRQTLGQGPEFLTYFQNEAQLEKSRLLSDRFSAERPKGSFSTLEIQRTEQGDSAMYLCASSLVSGGSSYNEQFFGPGTRLTVL.

In its sample, this clonotype was seen many times. The rearrangement links TRBV18 to TRBJ1-6, with D tentatively TRBD1 (5 bases). The germline gives CDR1 KGHSH, CDR2 LQKENI. V was pared by 0 bases and J by 10 bases, with 22 bases between. This CDR3 is 18 amino acids long. The CDR3 DNA reads as TGTGCCAGCTCACCACCCCCCCCGAGGCAGGGCGGCTGCTCACCCCTCCACTTT. Translating gives CASSPPPPRQGGCSPLHF.

This clonotype was found many times. J is TRBJ2-3 and V is TRBV2; tentative D call: TRBD2 (5 bases). The germline V and J ends were trimmed by 6 bases and 7 bases, with 17 bases remaining between them. CDR3 length equals 14 residues. Per the germline V gene, CDR1 is SNHLY and CDR2 is FYNNEI. The CDR3 loop reads CASRNVLEGNTQYF. DNA of the CDR3: TGTGCCAGCAGAAATGTGCTTGAGGGAAATACGCAGTATTTT.

V usage is TRBV3-1 and J usage is TRBJ2-1, with a tentative D call TRBD1 (6 bases). The germline gives CDR1 LGHDT, CDR2 YNNKEL (reference sequence). The CDR3 totals 15 residues. V was trimmed by 1 base and J by 9 bases, leaving 16 bases between them. The CDR3 bases are TGTGCCAGCAGCCAAGGAAGTATGGGGGCAGGTGAGCAGTTCTTC. It translates to CASSQGSMGAGEQFF.

This clonotype was seen at least ten times. This chain links TRBV28 with TRBJ1-2; D gene ambiguous. Germline CDR1 is MDHEN and CDR2 is SYDVKM. Trimming removed 2 bases at V and 5 bases at J, with 15 bases between. This CDR3 spans 15 amino acids. The CDR3 is CASSLTPSFSYGYTF. DNA of the CDR3: TGTGCCAGCAGTTTAACCCCATCTTTTAGTTATGGCTACACCTTC.

This clonotype was seen many times. The chain is built from TRBV12-5 and TRBJ2-7; D is possibly TRBD1 or TRBD2 (5 bases each). The V gene's germline CDR1 is LGHNT and CDR2 FRNRAP. This CDR3 contains 15 residues. V was cut by 0 bases and J by 2 bases, with 11 bases left in between. In DNA form, the CDR3 reads TGTGCTAGTGGTTTGGTACTGAGGGGCCCCTACGAGCAGTACTTC. Its protein product is CASGLVLRGPYEQYF.

This clonotype came up many times. The V call is TRBV5-1, the J call TRBJ2-1, with 8 positions matching TRBD2. The CDR3 is 14 residues long. Per the germline V gene, CDR1 is SGHRS and CDR2 is YFSETQ. Trimming took 1 base from V and 7 from J; bases not matched to a gene: 4. The CDR3 protein is CASSLSGSGNEQFF. In nucleotides, the CDR3 is TGCGCCAGCAGCTTGAGCGGGAGTGGAAATGAGCAGTTCTTC.

This clonotype was seen repeatedly, ten times or more. This chain uses TRBV29-1 with TRBJ1-1; the D gene is possibly TRBD1 (5 bases). This CDR3 has 12 amino acids. The V end was cut by 5 bases, the J end by 4 bases, with 11 bases between. Germline lookup yields CDR1 SQVTM and CDR2 ANQGSEA. CDR3 region: CSVSGTSTEAFF. As DNA, the CDR3 is TGCAGCGTTTCAGGGACTAGCACTGAAGCTTTCTTT.

Of note for this clonotype: Compared with germline, one end of the junction differs, possibly owing to a read error. The chain couples TRBV7-9 to TRBJ2-2, with a weak D call TRBD2 (5 bases). CDR3 length: 13 residues. CDR1 SEHNR and CDR2 FQNEAQ come from the germline V gene (reference sequence). DNA for the CDR3: TGTGCCAGCAGCTTAGAAATCACCGGGGAGCCGTTTTTT. It specifies CASSLEITGEPFF.

This clonotype was picked up many times. This sequence joins TRBV20-1 and TRBJ1-2, with D perhaps TRBD1 (5 bases). Germline V lookup: CDR1 DFQATT, CDR2 SNEGSKA (reference sequence). V lost 2 bases, J lost 8 bases, and 21 bases lay in between. The CDR3 length is 15 residues. The CDR3 nucleotides are TGCAGTGCTAGAACCGCCGGAGGGGCCTTGAGCGGCTACACCTTC. Its protein is CSARTAGGALSGYTF.

This clonotype was counted ten times or more. This sequence joins TRBV12-3 or TRBV12-4 and TRBJ1-4; possible D gene TRBD1, 5 bases. V shed 5 bases and J shed 8 bases, with 21 bases lying between them. The CDR3 has 16 amino acids. The CDR3 here is CASSRWLRPGGEKLFF. CDR3 nucleotide sequence: TGTGCCAGCAGTCGCTGGTTGAGGCCCGGGGGAGAAAAACTGTTTTTT.

In this sample, this clonotype turned up a few times. This rearrangement joins TRBV28 to TRBJ2-2; 11 nucleotides line up with TRBD2. V lost 7 bases to trimming and J lost 0 bases; unmatched junction nucleotides: 13. This CDR3 has 19 amino acids. Germline assignment: CDR1 MDHEN and CDR2 SYDVKM. CDR3 nucleotides: TGTGCCAGCACCTCAGTGCTAGCGGGAGGCCCCGCGAACACCGGGGAGCTGTTTTTT. Protein: CASTSVLAGGPANTGELFF.

The genes are TRBV6-1 and TRBJ2-1, with TRBD2 identical over 9 bases. Per germline, CDR1 MNHNS and CDR2 SASEGT. This CDR3 is 18 amino acids long. The trim removed 8 bases at V and 4 bases at J, leaving 18 bases unmatched. The DNA for the CDR3 is TGTGCCAGCCCCAGTCTGACTAGCGGCCCCGAAGGGTACAATGAGCAGTTCTTC. Translating gives CASPSLTSGPEGYNEQFF.

This clonotype was observed many times. The chain carries TRBV27 and TRBJ1-1; maybe TRBD1 (6 bases). V dropped 4 bases and J dropped 0 bases, with 15 bases sitting between them. Germline V lookup: CDR1 MNHEY, CDR2 SMNVEV (reference sequence). CDR3 length: 16 amino acids. The CDR3 sequence: CASSSKPGHLNTEAFF. The CDR3 coding sequence is TGTGCCAGCAGTTCTAAACCGGGACACTTGAACACTGAAGCTTTCTTT.

This clonotype was recorded many times. This chain uses TRBV20-1 with TRBJ2-7; D may be TRBD1 or TRBD2 (5 bases each). The germline gives CDR1 DFQATT, CDR2 SNEGSKA (reference sequence). The CDR3 runs 12 residues. The V end lost 6 bases, the J end lost 2 bases, and 11 bases lay between the germline ends. The CDR3 DNA reads TGCAGTGCGGGGGACCCCACCTACGAGCAGTACTTC. The encoded protein is CSAGDPTYEQYF.

This clonotype was seen repeatedly, ten times or more. The rearrangement joins TRBV2 to TRBJ1-1; no clear D gene. Germline V CDR1 and CDR2: SNHLY, FYNNEI. This CDR3 comprises 12 residues. V gave up 7 bases and J gave up 4 bases, with 10 bases separating them. CDR3 amino acids: CASTAEITEAFF. The DNA of the CDR3 is TGTGCCAGCACGGCCGAGATCACTGAAGCTTTCTTT.